The TCR delta chain described here comes from a study of human gamma delta and Vdelta1 T cells (dated by TCRdb to about 2018). Regarding the research as a whole: In this study, the researchers looked at Delta One T cells, which are Vd1+ gamma-delta T cells, to see how well they work as cytotoxic effectors against acute myeloid leukemia. Paper-wide results and their limitations: According to the report, Delta One T cells were polyclonal and showed broad cytotoxic targeting of acute myeloid leukemia.

The CDR3 goes from the cysteine to the phenylalanine over 20 residues. Just CDR3 DNA is preserved here, 60 bases in frame from base 1. CDR1 TSWWSYY and CDR2 QGS are derived from the germline V gene. The V end loses 4 bases and the J end loses 3 bases, and a stretch of 30 bases separates them. Regarding this clone: What this receptor recognizes is not known. Base qualities are not at hand, and no much larger clone is one base apart.

Libraries were made using PCR. The instrument given in TCRdb is Illumina MiSeq. TCRdb called clones afresh from the public reads with CATT; identical DNA rows were later merged. Within this sample are some 13,000 delta-chain clones, with 40% to 60% of them counted one time only. Roughly 1.6% of the sample goes to the ten largest clones. This receptor was obtained from a human donor in good health. Sequenced sample: Vdelta1 gamma-delta T cells from blood grown in culture (DOT cells). Explained via the paper, the cell subset or site label denotes: Delta One T cells, in vitro expanded/differentiated Vd1+ gamma-delta T cells. The chain is assembled from TRDV1 and TRDJ1, with an unclear D gene assignment. The DNA sequence follows: TGTGCTCTTGGGGCCAACGTGGACTCGGCTTTCCGCGCGTTAGCCGATAAACTCATCTTT. Its protein is CALGANVDSAFRALADKLIF.